This is a list of T cell receptor beta chains from one sample in a study of OX40 agonist ivuxolimab in advanced cancers. Sequencing used immunoSEQ multiplex PCR; TCRdb keeps in-frame clones, though not all of them. The data contain 100,000 or so clones, more than 95% of them singletons. This sample comprised CD4+ or CD8+ T cells sorted from blood, obtained in a trial of the OX40 agonist ivuxolimab. These receptors were obtained from an adult with an advanced solid tumor such as melanoma, head and neck, liver or kidney cancer. Each CDR3 is given with its conserved first and last residue. The D gene is left open where the match is weak. Only part of the rows carry a size: once, few, many, or a class if the clone is expanded.

. | TRBJ1-2 | . | TRBV19 | CASSVPGTPVNGYTF | TGTGCCAGTAGCGTACCGGGAACTCCGGTCAATGGCTACACCTTC
. | TRBJ2-7 | TRBD1 | TRBV18 | CASSPPSGQGTTIHPRYEQYF | TGTGCCAGCTCACCACCTTCGGGACAGGGAACCACTATACACCCCCGGTACGAGCAGTACTTC
. | TRBJ2-7 | . | TRBV6-5 | CASSYEGYEQYF | TGTGCCAGCAGTTACGAGGGTTACGAGCAGTACTTC
. | TRBJ2-1 | . | TRBV9 | CASSTQVTREDNEQFF | TGTGCCAGCAGCACCCAGGTGACTAGGGAAGACAATGAGCAGTTCTTC
once | TRBJ2-5 | . | TRBV30 | CAWSGNQPETQYF | TGTGCCTGGAGTGGAAACCAGCCAGAGACCCAGTACTTC
. | TRBJ2-7 | . | TRBV5-4 | CASSTFGLSRDYEQYF | TGTGCCAGCAGCACCTTCGGCCTTTCTAGGGACTACGAGCAGTACTTC
. | TRBJ1-2 | . | TRBV2 | CASSKRDASYGYTF | TGTGCCAGCAGTAAAAGGGACGCTTCCTATGGCTACACCTTC
. | TRBJ2-1 | . | TRBV4-3 | CASSQVLAGVYNEQFF | TGCGCCAGCAGCCAAGTACTAGCAGGGGTATACAATGAGCAGTTCTTC
. | TRBJ1-1 | TRBD1 | TRBV19 | CASRQGFGNTEAFF | TGTGCCAGCAGACAGGGGTTTGGAAACACTGAAGCTTTCTTT
. | TRBJ1-5 | TRBD1 | TRBV2 | CASSDGGTASLPSNQPQHF | TGTGCCAGCAGTGATGGGGGGACAGCATCATTACCTAGCAATCAGCCCCAGCATTTT
once | TRBJ1-5 | . | TRBV10-3 | CAISAPGQPQHF | TGTGCCATCAGTGCCCCGGGTCAGCCCCAGCATTTT
once | TRBJ1-1 | . | TRBV7-9 | CASSLGGAEAFF | TGTGCCAGCAGCTTAGGGGGGGCTGAAGCTTTCTTT
once | TRBJ2-1 | TRBD2 | TRBV19 | CASSIGGTSFNEQFF | TGTGCCAGTAGTATAGGAGGGACTAGCTTCAATGAGCAGTTCTTC
. | TRBJ1-4 | . | TRBV4-2 | CASSQDRGVGNEKLFF | TGTGCCAGCAGCCAAGATAGAGGGGTGGGTAATGAAAAACTGTTTTTT
. | TRBJ1-2 | . | TRBV4-2 | CASSQFDRLNYGYTF | TGTGCCAGCAGCCAATTCGACAGGCTTAACTATGGCTACACCTTC
. | TRBJ2-1 | . | TRBV19 | CASGEPGPYNEQFF | TGTGCCAGTGGAGAACCGGGACCCTACAATGAGCAGTTCTTC
. | TRBJ2-5 | TRBD2 | TRBV25-1 | CASSEWSSGALNQETQYF | TGTGCCAGCAGTGAATGGTCTAGCGGGGCCTTAAATCAAGAGACCCAGTACTTC